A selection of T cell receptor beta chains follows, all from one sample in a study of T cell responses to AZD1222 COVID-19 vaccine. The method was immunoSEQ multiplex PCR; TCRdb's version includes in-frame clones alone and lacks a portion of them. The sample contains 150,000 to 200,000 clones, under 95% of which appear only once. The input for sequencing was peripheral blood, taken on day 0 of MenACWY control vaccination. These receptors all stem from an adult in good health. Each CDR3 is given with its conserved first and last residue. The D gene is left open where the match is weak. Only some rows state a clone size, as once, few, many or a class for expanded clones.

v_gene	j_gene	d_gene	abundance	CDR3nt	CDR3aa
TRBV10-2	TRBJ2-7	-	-	TGCGCCAGCAGATCAGACACCTACGAGCAGTACTTC	CASRSDTYEQYF
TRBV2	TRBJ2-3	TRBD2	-	TGTGCCAGCGTGGCGGGGGGGAGAGATACGCAGTATTTT	CASVAGGRDTQYF
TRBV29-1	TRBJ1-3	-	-	TGCAGCGTTGAAGGCAGGGGTTCTCGACACACCATATATTTT	CSVEGRGSRHTIYF
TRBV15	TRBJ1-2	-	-	TGTGCCACCAGCAGAGATGAGATAGTCTATGGCTACACCTTC	CATSRDEIVYGYTF
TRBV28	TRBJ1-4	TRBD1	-	TGTGCCAGCAGTTTCGGGGCCATACAGGGGGCTAATGGAGAAAAACTGTTTTTT	CASSFGAIQGANGEKLFF
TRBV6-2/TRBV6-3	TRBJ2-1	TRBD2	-	TGTGCCAGCAGTTTTGGGACTAGCGGCCCTCGAAGACACAATGAGCAGTTCTTC	CASSFGTSGPRRHNEQFF
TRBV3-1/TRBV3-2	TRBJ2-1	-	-	TGTGCCAGCAGCCAGCCCGGGGCCCTAGGGGATGAGCAGTTCTTC	CASSQPGALGDEQFF
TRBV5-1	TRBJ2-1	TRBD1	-	TGCGCCAGCAGCTTGGGACAGGGCTCCTACAATGAGCAGTTCTTC	CASSLGQGSYNEQFF
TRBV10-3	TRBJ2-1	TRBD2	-	TGTGCCATCAGTGAGTCGGAAGCGGGAGGCGGGAGTGAGCAGTTCTTC	CAISESEAGGGSEQFF
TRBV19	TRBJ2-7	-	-	TGTGCCAGTGGTGGGAGGAGAGACGAGCAGTACTTC	CASGGRRDEQYF
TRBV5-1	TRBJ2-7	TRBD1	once	TGCGCCAGCAGCTTGACGACAGGGTCCATCTACGAGCAGTACTTC	CASSLTTGSIYEQYF
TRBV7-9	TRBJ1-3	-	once	TGTGCCAGCAGCCGGCTGGGGAGCTCTGGAAACACCATATATTTT	CASSRLGSSGNTIYF
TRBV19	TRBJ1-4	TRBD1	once	TGTGCCAGTAGCGGACAGGGGTTGAGAGAAAAACTGTTTTTT	CASSGQGLREKLFF
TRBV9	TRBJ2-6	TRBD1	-	TGTGCCAGCAGCTTACCGGGACAGGGGGCAGGTGGGGCCAACGTCCTGACTTTC	CASSLPGQGAGGANVLTF
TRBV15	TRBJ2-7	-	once	TGTGCCACCAGCAGATCCTTGAGCGCCTACGAGCAGTACTTC	CATSRSLSAYEQYF
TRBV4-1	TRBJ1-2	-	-	TGCGCCAGCAGCCAAGATATCGCACCTCCCCACTATGGCTACACCTTC	CASSQDIAPPHYGYTF